This T cell receptor beta chain was identified during a study of T cell repertoires in cytomegalovirus infection. Study context: The authors used CMV epitopes that were HLA-C-restricted (recently identified) and HLA-B-restricted (well studied). An indication of both CMV infection and matching HLA type came from public TCR beta signatures.

Germline V gene lookup returns CDR1 SNHLY and CDR2 FYNNEI. V shed 7 bases and J shed 4 bases, with 11 bases lying between them. This CDR3 is built from 13 residues. One entry per CDR3 protein, called by TCRdb with MiXCR from the reads. Of about 900,000 distinct CDR3 sequences in the sample, around 30% are singletons; the top ten hold 11% to 15%. To note about this clonotype: The antigen is undetermined.

Study results and limitations: The ex vivo response was dominated by HLA-C-restricted CMV-specific TCR beta clonotypes. The cumulative frequency of public TCR beta families distinguished individuals who carried CMV together with the relevant HLA.

V and J are TRBV2 and TRBJ2-1, with D perhaps matching TRBD2 (5 bases). Sequencing used cultured CD8+ T cells from PBMCs, obtained from culture after CMV antigen stimulation. This receptor was obtained from a human donor in good health (CMV status not recorded). Some clones in this sample may be carry-over from other donors' samples. The CDR3 DNA sequence: TGTGCCAGCACGACCCCGGGATACAATGAGCAGTTCTTC. Protein product: CASTTPGYNEQFF.